The 20 T cell receptor beta chains presented below share a single source sample, sequenced in a study of blood T cell repertoires in COVID-19. Using immunoSEQ multiplex PCR, the repertoire was profiled, and TCRdb retains in-frame clones only, with some absent. The sample lists about 180,000 clones; approximately 82% were seen once. The sample comprised PBMCs or T cells enriched from blood (not recorded which). These TCRs come from a man aged 50-59 years who had recovered from COVID-19.

This clone has just one count. This chain uses TRBV3-1 (or the pseudogene TRBV3-2) with TRBJ1-1; 8 bases map to TRBD1. Looked up from germline, CDR1 is LGHDT and CDR2 is YNNKEL (reference sequence). The CDR3 is made up of 14 amino acids. The V segment lost 5 bases and the J segment 7 bases; nucleotides outside the gene matches: 9. CDR3 in amino acids: CASSNRGGAREAFF. The CDR3, as DNA: TGTGCCAGCAGCAACAGGGGGGGGGCTCGTGAAGCTTTCTTT.

V gene TRBV7-6 combines with J gene TRBJ2-2; possibly TRBD1 for D (5 bases). Germline CDR1 SGHVS, CDR2 FNYEAQ. V lost 2 bases and J 6 bases, leaving 16 bases between the germline ends. The CDR3 is 16 amino acids. The CDR3 reads CASSLFSGYSAGELFF. The CDR3 DNA follows: TGTGCCAGCAGCTTATTTTCAGGGTACTCCGCCGGGGAGCTGTTTTTT.

The chain employs TRBV4-1 and TRBJ1-1, with a possible D match to TRBD1 (5 bases). CDR1 is MGHRA, CDR2 YSYEKL, per germline. The CDR3 consists of 14 residues. V was pared by 4 bases and J by 2 bases, with 11 bases between. In DNA, the CDR3 is TGCGCCAGCAGCCGCTACCAGGGAAACACTGAAGCTTTCTTT. Translating it yields CASSRYQGNTEAFF.

The sample holds one count of this clone. The chain is built from TRBV28 and TRBJ1-5, with TRBD1 matching 9 bases. J gave up 4 bases and V 2 bases, and 3 bases lay outside the gene matches. Per the germline V gene, CDR1 is MDHEN and CDR2 is SYDVKM. This CDR3 has 15 residues. CDR3 bases: TGTGCCAGCAGTTTAGCCGGGACAGGGAATCAGCCCCAGCATTTT. It yields the protein CASSLAGTGNQPQHF. Full variable domain (missing parts from reference TRBV28 and TRBJ1-5): DVKVTQSSRYLVKRTGEKVFLECVQDMDHENMFWYRQDPGLGLRLIYFSYDVKMKEKGDIPEGYSVSREKKERFSLILESASTNQTSMYLCASSLAGTGNQPQHFGDGTRLSIL.

The chain links TRBV21-1 to TRBJ1-1; no DNA check was done on the table's D call, TRBD1. TRBV21-1 is listed as a pseudogene. The CDR3 spans 19 residues. CDR3 coding DNA: TGTGCCAGCAGCAAACGCCCCCGGATGGGGACAGGCTTGAACACTGAAGCTTTCTTT. Translation gives CASSKRPRMGTGLNTEAFF.

This chain connects TRBV5-1 to TRBJ2-3; TRBD1 aligns across 12 bases. Trimming cost V 4 bases and J 4 bases; bases outside gene matches: 7. The CDR3 contains 16 residues. From germline, CDR1 is SGHRS and CDR2 YFSETQ. The DNA of the CDR3 is TGCGCCAGCAGCGACCCGGGACAGGGGGCCTCAGATACGCAGTATTTT. Its protein is CASSDPGQGASDTQYF.

The chain carries TRBV14 and TRBJ1-2; 9 bases are a match to TRBD1. In germline, CDR1 is SGHDN, CDR2 FVKESK. V lost 3 bases to trimming and J lost 0 bases; unmatched junction nucleotides: 2. The CDR3 sequence is 15 residues long. CDR3 sequence (DNA): TGTGCCAGCAGCCATCACAGGGGGCCTAACTATGGCTACACCTTC. Encoded protein: CASSHHRGPNYGYTF.

The sample holds one count of this clone. The chain joins TRBV5-1 to TRBJ1-2; 7 positions agree with TRBD1. The CDR3 consists of 15 residues. The trim removed 2 bases at V and 4 bases at J, leaving 8 bases unmatched. Germline V gene lookup returns CDR1 SGHRS and CDR2 YFSETQ. The CDR3 reads CASSFREGAAYGYTF. The CDR3 DNA follows: TGCGCCAGCAGCTTTCGTGAGGGGGCGGCCTATGGCTACACCTTC. The variable domain in full, with the rest retrieved from reference TRBV5-1 and TRBJ1-2, is KAGVTQTPRYLIKTRGQQVTLSCSPISGHRSVSWYQQTPGQGLQFLFEYFSETQRNKGNFPGRFSGRQFSNSRSEMNVSTLELGDSALYLCASSFREGAAYGYTFGSGTRLTVV.

J is TRBJ1-6 and V is TRBV2; D ambiguous. Trimming shortened V by 6 bases and J by 9 bases, and 12 bases separated the two germline ends. The CDR3 extends over 13 amino acids. Germline V CDR1 and CDR2: SNHLY, FYNNEI. The CDR3 region is CASRERLVSPLHF. CDR3 coding DNA: TGTGCCAGCAGGGAGAGGTTGGTTTCACCCCTCCACTTT. The full variable domain, its missing parts supplied by reference TRBV2 and TRBJ1-6, is EPEVTQTPSHQVTQMGQEVILRCVPISNHLYFYWYRQILGQKVEFLVSFYNNEISEKSEIFDDQFSVERPDGSNFTLKIRSTKLEDSAMYFCASRERLVSPLHFGNGTRLTVT.

V gene TRBV7-3 combines with J gene TRBJ2-3; 7 bases agree with TRBD2. V shed 3 bases and J 0 bases; nucleotides not matched to a gene: 6. This CDR3 is built from 16 residues. Germline V gene data show CDR1 as SGHTA and CDR2 as FQGTGA. The CDR3 loop reads CASSLGPGLSTDTQYF. The CDR3 bases are TGTGCCAGCAGCTTGGGGCCGGGACTAAGCACAGATACGCAGTATTTT.

This rearrangement joins TRBV3-1 (or the pseudogene TRBV3-2) to TRBJ2-7; D gene ambiguous. Germline V gives CDR1 LGHDT, CDR2 YNNKEL (reference sequence). V was pared by 4 bases and J by 3 bases, with 10 bases between. The CDR3 loop spans 13 amino acids. The CDR3 DNA sequence: TGTGCCAGCAGCCCCCGGTTCGACTACGAGCAGTACTTC. Amino acids: CASSPRFDYEQYF.

The chain joins TRBV19 to TRBJ1-2; 7 bases align to TRBD1. The V gene end was trimmed by 5 bases and the J gene end by 4 bases; junction bases not matched to a gene: 7. Looked up from germline, CDR1 is LNHDA and CDR2 is SQIVND (reference sequence). The CDR3 sequence is 14 residues long. This CDR3 reads CASSGGTAGYGYTF. CDR3 in DNA: TGTGCCAGTAGTGGAGGGACAGCCGGCTATGGCTACACCTTC.

The chain carries TRBV5-4 and TRBJ1-6; D gene uncertain. V lost 5 bases and J lost 0, with 9 bases in between. The CDR3 runs 15 residues. Looked up from germline, CDR1 is SGHNT and CDR2 is YYREEE (reference sequence). The CDR3 nucleotides are TGTGCCAGCAGATCGGAGAGCTCCTATAATTCACCCCTCCACTTT. It translates to CASRSESSYNSPLHF.

The gene calls are TRBV18 and TRBJ1-1, with D tentatively TRBD1 (6 bases). CDR1 is KGHSH, CDR2 LQKENI, per germline. The CDR3 loop spans 15 amino acids. The V and J ends lost 3 bases and 1 base respectively, with 12 bases between them. As DNA, the CDR3 is TGTGCCAGCTCACCCCAAGGGACATCGAACACTGAAGCTTTCTTT. It specifies CASSPQGTSNTEAFF.

The CDR3 coding sequence is TGTGCCAGCAGCTTTTCGGGTGGTCAGCCCCAGCATTTT. Protein sequence: CASSFSGGQPQHF. The chain is built from TRBV7-2 and TRBJ1-5; D gene ambiguous. CDR1 SGHTA and CDR2 FQGNSA come from the germline V gene. Trimming cost V 3 bases and J 6 bases, with 9 bases left between them. CDR3 length: 13 amino acids.

The sample holds a few counts of this clone. The chain recombines TRBV10-3 with TRBJ2-2; 8 bases are a match to TRBD2. V trimming: 3 bases; J trimming: 4 bases; junction bases outside the gene matches: 1. CDR1 is ENHRY and CDR2 is SYGVKD in the germline V gene. CDR3 length equals 14 residues. DNA of the CDR3: TGTGCCATCAGTGACGGGACTAGCACCGGGGAGCTGTTTTTT. Encoded protein: CAISDGTSTGELFF.

The rearrangement joins TRBV3-1 (or the pseudogene TRBV3-2) to TRBJ1-6; D ambiguous. The germline V gene has CDR1 LGHDT and CDR2 YNNKEL (reference sequence). The CDR3 is 18 amino acids. V was cut by 3 bases and J by 0 bases, with 15 bases left in between. Here the CDR3 reads CASSHGVFGDSYNSPLHF. The CDR3 DNA follows: TGTGCCAGCAGCCACGGGGTATTCGGCGACTCCTATAATTCACCCCTCCACTTT.

V is TRBV7-2 and J is TRBJ2-5, with 11 bases matching TRBD2. V shed 5 bases, J shed 0 bases, and the junction held 11 bases outside the gene matches. This CDR3 spans 18 amino acids. Germline V gives CDR1 SGHTA, CDR2 FQGNSA. The CDR3 is CASSLRGATSGDQETQYF. The CDR3 DNA reads TGTGCCAGCAGCCTCCGGGGGGCGACTAGCGGGGACCAAGAGACCCAGTACTTC. The full variable domain, in which reference TRBV7-2 and TRBJ2-5 provide the parts outside the CDR3, is GAGVSQSPSNKVTEKGKDVELRCDPISGHTALYWYRQSLGQGLEFLIYFQGNSAPDKSGLPSDRFSAERTGGSVSTLTIQRTQQEDSAVYLCASSLRGATSGDQETQYFGPGTRLLVL.

This clone showed up just a few times. The CDR3 loop reads CASSWQNQPQHF. The CDR3 DNA reads as TGTGCCAGCAGCTGGCAGAATCAGCCCCAGCATTTT. The J gene is TRBJ1-5, the V gene TRBV7-9; D is unclear. Germline V gene lookup returns CDR1 SEHNR and CDR2 FQNEAQ (reference sequence). The V and J ends lost 4 bases and 4 bases respectively, with 5 bases between them. The CDR3 is 12 residues long.

The CDR3 DNA reads TGTGCCAGCAGTTTCGACAGGGGCCTAAATCAGCCCCAGCATTTT. As protein: CASSFDRGLNQPQHF. The chain is built from TRBV6-5 and TRBJ1-5, with 8 nucleotides matching TRBD1. V lost 4 bases, J lost 4 bases, and 6 bases stayed unmatched. The CDR3 is 15 amino acids. CDR1 is MNHEY, CDR2 SVGAGI, per germline.